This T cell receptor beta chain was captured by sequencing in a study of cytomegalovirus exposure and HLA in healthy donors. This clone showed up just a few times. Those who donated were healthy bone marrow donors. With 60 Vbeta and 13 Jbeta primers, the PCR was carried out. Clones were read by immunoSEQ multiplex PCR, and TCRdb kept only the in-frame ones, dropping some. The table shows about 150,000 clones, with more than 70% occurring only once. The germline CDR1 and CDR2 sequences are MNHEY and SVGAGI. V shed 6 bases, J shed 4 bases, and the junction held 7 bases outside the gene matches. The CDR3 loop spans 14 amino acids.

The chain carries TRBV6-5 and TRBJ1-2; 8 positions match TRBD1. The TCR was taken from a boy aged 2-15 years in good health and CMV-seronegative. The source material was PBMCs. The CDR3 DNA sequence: TGTGCCAGCAGACGACAGGGGACACCCTATGGCTACACCTTC. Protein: CASRRQGTPYGYTF.